The source of this T cell receptor (beta chain) is a study of shared clonotypes between healthy human individuals. The study, taken as a whole, reports: A handful of donors showed sharing of approximately 5% of naive CD4 clonotypes. It was the non-shared clonotypes that had lower generation probabilities than clonotypes shared by all four donors.

The donor cohort consisted entirely of Caucasian adults residing in Nashville, Tennessee. The junction had 1 base not matched to a gene; V was cut back by 7 bases and J by 0 bases. The V gene's germline CDR1 is SGHRS and CDR2 YFSETQ. The CDR3 length is 15 residues. In the original workflow: ImmunoSEQ junction-only sequences lacked quality scores, so their filtering differed. Assay used: immunoSEQ multiplex PCR; TCRdb lists only in-frame clones, some missing. V and J calls and clone size are those listed in that table; D and trimming were worked out from the DNA. The table records about 1 million clones, roughly 80% of them present only once. Remarks on this clone: Antigen: not known. Additional DNA sequences in this sample encode the identical CDR3.

The TCR originated in a young man in good health. The chain carries TRBV5-1 and TRBJ2-1, with 13 positions matching TRBD2. The sequencing sample was made of memory CD4+ T cells sorted from blood. The subset here: CD45RA-negative fraction. The CDR3 region is CASRTSGSSYNEQFF. The CDR3 DNA reads as TGCGCCAGCCGGACTAGCGGGAGCTCCTACAATGAGCAGTTCTTC.